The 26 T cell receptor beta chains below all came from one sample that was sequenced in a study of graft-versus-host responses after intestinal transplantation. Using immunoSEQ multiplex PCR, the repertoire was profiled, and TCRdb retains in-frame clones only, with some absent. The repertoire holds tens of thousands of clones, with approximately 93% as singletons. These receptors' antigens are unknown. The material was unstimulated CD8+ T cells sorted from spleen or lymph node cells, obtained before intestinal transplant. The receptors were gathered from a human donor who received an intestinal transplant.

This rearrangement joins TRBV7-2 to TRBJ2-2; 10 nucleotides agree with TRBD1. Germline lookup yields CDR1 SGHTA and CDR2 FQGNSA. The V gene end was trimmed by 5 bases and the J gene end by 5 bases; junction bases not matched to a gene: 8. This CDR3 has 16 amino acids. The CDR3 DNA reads TGTGCCAGCAGCCCGACAGGGGGCTGGGGAACCGGGGAGCTGTTTTTT. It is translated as CASSPTGGWGTGELFF. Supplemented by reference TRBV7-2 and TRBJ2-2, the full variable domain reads GAGVSQSPSNKVTEKGKDVELRCDPISGHTALYWYRQSLGQGLEFLIYFQGNSAPDKSGLPSDRFSAERTGGSVSTLTIQRTQQEDSAVYLCASSPTGGWGTGELFFGEGSRLTVL.

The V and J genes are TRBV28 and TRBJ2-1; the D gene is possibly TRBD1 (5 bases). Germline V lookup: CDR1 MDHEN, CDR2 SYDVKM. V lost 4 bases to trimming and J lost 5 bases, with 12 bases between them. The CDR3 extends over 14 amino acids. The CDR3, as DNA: TGTGCCAGCAGTTCGAGACAGCTAAACAATGAGCAGTTCTTC. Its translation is CASSSRQLNNEQFF.

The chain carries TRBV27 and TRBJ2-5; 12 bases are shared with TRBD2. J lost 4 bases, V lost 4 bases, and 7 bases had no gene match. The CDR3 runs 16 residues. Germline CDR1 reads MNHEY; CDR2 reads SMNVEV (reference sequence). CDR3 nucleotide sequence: TGTGCCAGCAGTTCACGACTAGCGGGAGAGACAGAGACCCAGTACTTC. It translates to CASSSRLAGETETQYF.

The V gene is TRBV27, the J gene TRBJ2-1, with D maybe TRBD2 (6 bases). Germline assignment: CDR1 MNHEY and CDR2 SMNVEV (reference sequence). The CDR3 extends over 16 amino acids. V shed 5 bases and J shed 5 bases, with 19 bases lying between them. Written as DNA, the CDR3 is TGTGCCAGCAGTCCGACTGCCCTCGGGGGTGACAATGAGCAGTTCTTC. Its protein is CASSPTALGGDNEQFF.

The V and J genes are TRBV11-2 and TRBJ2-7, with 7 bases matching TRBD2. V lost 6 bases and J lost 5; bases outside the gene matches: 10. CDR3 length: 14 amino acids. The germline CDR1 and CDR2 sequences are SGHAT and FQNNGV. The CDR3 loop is CASSPSSGTNEQYF. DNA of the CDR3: TGTGCCAGCAGTCCCTCTAGCGGTACTAACGAGCAGTACTTC.

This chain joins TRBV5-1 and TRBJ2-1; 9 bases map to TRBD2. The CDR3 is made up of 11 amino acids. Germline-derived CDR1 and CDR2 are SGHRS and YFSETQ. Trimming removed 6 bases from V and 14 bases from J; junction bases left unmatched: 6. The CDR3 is CASKAGGGKFF. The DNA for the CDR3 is TGCGCCAGCAAAGCGGGAGGCGGCAAGTTCTTC.

The DNA for the CDR3 is TGTGCCAGCAGTGTATATCACGCCGCCTATGGCTACACCTTC. Its protein is CASSVYHAAYGYTF. The J gene is TRBJ1-2, the V gene TRBV6-1, with D unclear. The germline gives CDR1 MNHNS, CDR2 SASEGT. This CDR3 comprises 14 residues. Deletions cut 4 bases from V and 4 bases from J, with 13 bases between.

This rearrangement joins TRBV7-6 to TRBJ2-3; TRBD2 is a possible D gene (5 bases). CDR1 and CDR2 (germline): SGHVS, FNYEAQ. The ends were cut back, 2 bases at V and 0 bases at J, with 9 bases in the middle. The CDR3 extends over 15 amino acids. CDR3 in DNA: TGTGCCAGCAGCTTAAACAGCGGAAGCACAGATACGCAGTATTTT. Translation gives CASSLNSGSTDTQYF.

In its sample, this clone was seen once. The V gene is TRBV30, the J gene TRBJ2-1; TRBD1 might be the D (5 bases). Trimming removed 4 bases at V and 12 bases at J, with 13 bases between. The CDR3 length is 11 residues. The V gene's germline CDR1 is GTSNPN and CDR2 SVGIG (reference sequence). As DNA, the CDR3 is TGTGCCTGGAAACCCGGGCAGGGGCAGTTCTTC. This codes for CAWKPGQGQFF.

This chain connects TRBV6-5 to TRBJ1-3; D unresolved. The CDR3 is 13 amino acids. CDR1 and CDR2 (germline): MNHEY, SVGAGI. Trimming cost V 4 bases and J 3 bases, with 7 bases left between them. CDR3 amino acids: CASSSPLGNTIYF. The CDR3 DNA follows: TGTGCCAGCAGTTCGCCTCTTGGAAACACCATATATTTT.

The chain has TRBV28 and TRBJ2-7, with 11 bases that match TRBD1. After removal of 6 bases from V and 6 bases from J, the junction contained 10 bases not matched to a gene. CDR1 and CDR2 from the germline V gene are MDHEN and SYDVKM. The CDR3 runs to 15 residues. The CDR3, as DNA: TGTGCCAGCAGATTCCCCGGGACAGGGGGGAGCGAGCAGTACTTC. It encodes CASRFPGTGGSEQYF. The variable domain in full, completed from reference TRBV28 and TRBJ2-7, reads DVKVTQSSRYLVKRTGEKVFLECVQDMDHENMFWYRQDPGLGLRLIYFSYDVKMKEKGDIPEGYSVSREKKERFSLILESASTNQTSMYLCASRFPGTGGSEQYFGPGTRLTVT.

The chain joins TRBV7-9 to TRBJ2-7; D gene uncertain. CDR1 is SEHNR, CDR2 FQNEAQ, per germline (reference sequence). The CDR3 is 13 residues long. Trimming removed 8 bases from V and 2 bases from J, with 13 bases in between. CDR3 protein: CASGIDSPYEQYF. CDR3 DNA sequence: TGTGCCAGCGGAATCGACTCGCCCTACGAGCAGTACTTC.

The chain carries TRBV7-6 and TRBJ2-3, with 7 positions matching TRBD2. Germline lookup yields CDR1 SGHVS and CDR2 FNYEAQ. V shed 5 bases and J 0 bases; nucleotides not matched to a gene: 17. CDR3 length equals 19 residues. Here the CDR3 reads CASSVYPRLALPSTDTQYF. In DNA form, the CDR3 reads TGTGCCAGCAGCGTGTATCCAAGACTAGCTCTTCCTAGCACAGATACGCAGTATTTT.

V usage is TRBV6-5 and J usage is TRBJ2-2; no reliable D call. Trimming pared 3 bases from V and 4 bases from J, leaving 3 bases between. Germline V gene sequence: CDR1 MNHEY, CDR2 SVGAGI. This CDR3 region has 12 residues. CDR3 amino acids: CASSYPTGELFF. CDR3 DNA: TGTGCCAGCAGTTATCCCACCGGGGAGCTGTTTTTT.

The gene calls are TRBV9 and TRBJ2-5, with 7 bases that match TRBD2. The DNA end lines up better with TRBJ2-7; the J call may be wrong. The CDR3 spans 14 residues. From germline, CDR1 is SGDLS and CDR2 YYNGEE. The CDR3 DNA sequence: TGTGCCAGCAGCGTAGGGGCGGGAGTGGGCGAGCAGTACTTC. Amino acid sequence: CASSVGAGVGEQYF.

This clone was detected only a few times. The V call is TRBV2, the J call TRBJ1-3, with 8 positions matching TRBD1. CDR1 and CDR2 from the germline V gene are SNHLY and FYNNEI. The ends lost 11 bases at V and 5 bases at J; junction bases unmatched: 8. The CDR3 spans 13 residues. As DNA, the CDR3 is TGTGCCCCGAGGCGGACAGGGAGAAACACCATATATTTT. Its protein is CAPRRTGRNTIYF.

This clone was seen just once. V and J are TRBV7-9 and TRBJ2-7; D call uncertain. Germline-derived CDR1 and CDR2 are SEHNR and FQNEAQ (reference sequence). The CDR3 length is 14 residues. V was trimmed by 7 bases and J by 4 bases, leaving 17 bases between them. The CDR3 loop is CASTSPPAVYEQYF. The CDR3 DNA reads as TGTGCCAGCACCTCCCCCCCTGCGGTATACGAGCAGTACTTC.

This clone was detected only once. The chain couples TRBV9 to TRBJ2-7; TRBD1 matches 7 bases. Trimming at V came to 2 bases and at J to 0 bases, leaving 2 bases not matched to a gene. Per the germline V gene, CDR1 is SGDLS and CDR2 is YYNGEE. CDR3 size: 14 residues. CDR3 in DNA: TGTGCCAGCAGCGTCACAGGGGCCTCCTACGAGCAGTACTTC. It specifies CASSVTGASYEQYF. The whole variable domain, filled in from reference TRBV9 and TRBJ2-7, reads DSGVTQTPKHLITATGQRVTLRCSPRSGDLSVYWYQQSLDQGLQFLIQYYNGEERAKGNILERFSAQQFPDLHSELNLSSLELGDSALYFCASSVTGASYEQYFGPGTRLTVT.

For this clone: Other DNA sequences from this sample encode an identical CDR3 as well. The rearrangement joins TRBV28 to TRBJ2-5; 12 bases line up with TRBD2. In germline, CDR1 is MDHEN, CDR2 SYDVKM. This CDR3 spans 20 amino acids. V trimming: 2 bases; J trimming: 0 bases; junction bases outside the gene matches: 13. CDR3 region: CASSLGLTRTSGDNQETQYF. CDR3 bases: TGTGCCAGCAGTTTAGGTCTGACTCGGACTAGCGGGGATAACCAAGAGACCCAGTACTTC.

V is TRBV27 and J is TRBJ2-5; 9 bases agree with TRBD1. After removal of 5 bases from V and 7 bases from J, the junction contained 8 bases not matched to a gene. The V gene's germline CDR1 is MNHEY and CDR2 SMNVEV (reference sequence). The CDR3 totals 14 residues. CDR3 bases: TGTGCCAGCAGTCCGACAGGGGGAGGCGGGACCCAGTACTTC. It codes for CASSPTGGGGTQYF.

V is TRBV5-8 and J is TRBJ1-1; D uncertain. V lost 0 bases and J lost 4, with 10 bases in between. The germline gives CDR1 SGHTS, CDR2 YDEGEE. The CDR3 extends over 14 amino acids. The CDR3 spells CASSLVGPGTEAFF. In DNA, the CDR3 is TGTGCCAGCAGCTTGGTGGGCCCGGGCACTGAAGCTTTCTTT.

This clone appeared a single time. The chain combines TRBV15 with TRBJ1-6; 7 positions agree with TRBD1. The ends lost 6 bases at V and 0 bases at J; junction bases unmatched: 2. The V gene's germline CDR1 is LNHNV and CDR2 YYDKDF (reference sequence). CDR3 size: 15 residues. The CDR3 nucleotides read TGTGCCACCAGGACAGGGCTCTCCTATAATTCACCCCTCCACTTT. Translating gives CATRTGLSYNSPLHF.

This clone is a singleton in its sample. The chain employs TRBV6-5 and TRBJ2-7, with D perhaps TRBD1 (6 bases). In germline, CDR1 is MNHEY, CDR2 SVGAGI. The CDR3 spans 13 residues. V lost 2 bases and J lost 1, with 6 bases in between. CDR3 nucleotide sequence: TGTGCCAGCAGTTACGGGACATCCTACGAGCAGTACTTC. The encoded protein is CASSYGTSYEQYF.

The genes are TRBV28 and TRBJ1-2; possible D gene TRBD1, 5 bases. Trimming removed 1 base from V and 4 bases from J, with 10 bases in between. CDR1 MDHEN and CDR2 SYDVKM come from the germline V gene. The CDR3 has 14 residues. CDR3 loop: CASSLYGDAYGYTF. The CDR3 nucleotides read TGTGCCAGCAGTTTATACGGGGACGCCTATGGCTACACCTTC.

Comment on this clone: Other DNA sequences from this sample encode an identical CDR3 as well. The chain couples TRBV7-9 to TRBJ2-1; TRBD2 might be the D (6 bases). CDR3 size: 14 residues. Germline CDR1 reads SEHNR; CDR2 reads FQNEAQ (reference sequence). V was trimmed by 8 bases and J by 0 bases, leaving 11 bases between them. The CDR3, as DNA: TGTGCCAGCTCCCTCGGGAGCTCCTACAATGAGCAGTTCTTC. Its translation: CASSLGSSYNEQFF.

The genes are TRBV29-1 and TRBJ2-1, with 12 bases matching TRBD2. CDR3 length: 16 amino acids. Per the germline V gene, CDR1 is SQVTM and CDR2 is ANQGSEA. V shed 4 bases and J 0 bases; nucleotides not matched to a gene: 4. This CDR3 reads CSVVGTSGFSYNEQFF. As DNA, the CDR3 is TGCAGCGTTGTAGGGACTAGCGGGTTCTCCTACAATGAGCAGTTCTTC.